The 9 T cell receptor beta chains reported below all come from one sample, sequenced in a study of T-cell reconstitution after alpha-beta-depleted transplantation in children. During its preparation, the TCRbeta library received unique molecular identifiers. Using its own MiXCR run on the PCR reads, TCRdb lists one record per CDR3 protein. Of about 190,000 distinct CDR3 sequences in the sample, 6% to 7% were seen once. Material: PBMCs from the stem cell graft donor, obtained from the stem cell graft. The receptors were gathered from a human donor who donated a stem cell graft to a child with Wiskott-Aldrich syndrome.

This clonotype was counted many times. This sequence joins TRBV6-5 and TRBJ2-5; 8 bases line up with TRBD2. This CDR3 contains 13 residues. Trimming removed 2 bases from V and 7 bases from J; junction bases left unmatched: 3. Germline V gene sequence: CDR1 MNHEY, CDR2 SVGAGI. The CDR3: CASSYGLAGTQYF. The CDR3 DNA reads TGTGCCAGCAGTTACGGACTAGCAGGGACCCAGTACTTC.

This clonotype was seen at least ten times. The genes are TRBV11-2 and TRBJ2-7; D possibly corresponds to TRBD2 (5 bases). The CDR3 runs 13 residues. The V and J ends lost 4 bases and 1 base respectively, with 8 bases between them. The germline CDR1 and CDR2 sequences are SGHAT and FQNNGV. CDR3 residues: CASSWPGSYEQYF. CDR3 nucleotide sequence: TGTGCCAGCAGCTGGCCGGGATCCTACGAGCAGTACTTC.

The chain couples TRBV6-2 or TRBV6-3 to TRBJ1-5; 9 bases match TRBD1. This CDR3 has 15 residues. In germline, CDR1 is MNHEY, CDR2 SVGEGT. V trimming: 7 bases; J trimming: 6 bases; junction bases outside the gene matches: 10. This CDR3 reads CASNPGGQGSQPQHF. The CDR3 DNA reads TGTGCCAGCAACCCGGGTGGACAGGGGAGTCAGCCCCAGCATTTT.

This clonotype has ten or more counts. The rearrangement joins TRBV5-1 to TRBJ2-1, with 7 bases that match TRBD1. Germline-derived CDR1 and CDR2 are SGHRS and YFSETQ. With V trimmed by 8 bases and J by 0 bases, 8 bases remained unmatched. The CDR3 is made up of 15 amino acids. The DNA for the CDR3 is TGCGCCAGGGGAAGGGGGCTTAGCTCCTACAATGAGCAGTTCTTC. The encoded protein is CARGRGLSSYNEQFF.

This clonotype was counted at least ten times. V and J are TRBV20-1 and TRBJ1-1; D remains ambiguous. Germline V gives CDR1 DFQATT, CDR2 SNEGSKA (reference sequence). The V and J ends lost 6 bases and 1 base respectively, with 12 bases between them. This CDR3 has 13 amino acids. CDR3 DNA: TGCAGTGCCACCAAGGACTCGAACACTGAAGCTTTCTTT. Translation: CSATKDSNTEAFF.

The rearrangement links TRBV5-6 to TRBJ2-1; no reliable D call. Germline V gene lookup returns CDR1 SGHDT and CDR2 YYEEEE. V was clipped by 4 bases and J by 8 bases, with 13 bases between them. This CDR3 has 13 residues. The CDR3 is CASSPGVLYEQFF. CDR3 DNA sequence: TGTGCCAGCAGCCCCGGCGTCCTCTATGAGCAGTTCTTC.

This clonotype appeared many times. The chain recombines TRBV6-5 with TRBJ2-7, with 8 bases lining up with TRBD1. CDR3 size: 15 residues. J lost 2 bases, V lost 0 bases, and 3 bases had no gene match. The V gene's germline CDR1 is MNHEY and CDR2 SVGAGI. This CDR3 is CASSYSGQGTYEQYF. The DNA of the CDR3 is TGTGCCAGCAGTTACTCCGGACAGGGCACCTACGAGCAGTACTTC.

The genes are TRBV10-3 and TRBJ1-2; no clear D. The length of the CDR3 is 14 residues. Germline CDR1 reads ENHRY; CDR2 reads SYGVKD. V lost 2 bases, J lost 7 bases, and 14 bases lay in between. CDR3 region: CAISEAGIRLGYTF. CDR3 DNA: TGTGCCATCAGTGAGGCGGGCATCCGGCTTGGCTACACCTTC.

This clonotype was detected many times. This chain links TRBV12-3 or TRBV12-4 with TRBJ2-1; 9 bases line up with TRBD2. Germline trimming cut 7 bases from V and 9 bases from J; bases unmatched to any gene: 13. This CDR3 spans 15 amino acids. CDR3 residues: CASTPHSGRRGEQFF. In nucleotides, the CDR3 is TGTGCCAGCACCCCACATAGCGGGAGAAGGGGTGAGCAGTTCTTC.